This T cell receptor (beta chain) was found in a study of patients and donors after allogeneic stem cell transplantation. Trimming removed 0 bases from V and 7 bases from J, with 11 bases in between. The CDR3 is made up of 14 amino acids. Germline loops: CDR1 SGDLS, CDR2 YYNGEE. MiXCR, run by TCRdb on the RT-PCR reads, gives a single entry per CDR3 protein. The data show approximately 140,000 distinct CDR3 sequences, over 30% seen once. The TCR was taken from a human donor who was either an allogeneic HSCT recipient or a stem cell or donor lymphocyte infusion donor (not recorded which). It is not recorded whose cells these are; they may come from a transplant donor. Sequencing was performed on blood, either unsorted or a sorted T cell fraction (not recorded which). The rearrangement uses TRBV9 and TRBJ1-5; D not certain. This CDR3 is CASSVEDGGQPQHF. CDR3 nucleotide sequence: TGTGCCAGCAGCGTAGAGGACGGAGGGCAGCCCCAGCATTTT.